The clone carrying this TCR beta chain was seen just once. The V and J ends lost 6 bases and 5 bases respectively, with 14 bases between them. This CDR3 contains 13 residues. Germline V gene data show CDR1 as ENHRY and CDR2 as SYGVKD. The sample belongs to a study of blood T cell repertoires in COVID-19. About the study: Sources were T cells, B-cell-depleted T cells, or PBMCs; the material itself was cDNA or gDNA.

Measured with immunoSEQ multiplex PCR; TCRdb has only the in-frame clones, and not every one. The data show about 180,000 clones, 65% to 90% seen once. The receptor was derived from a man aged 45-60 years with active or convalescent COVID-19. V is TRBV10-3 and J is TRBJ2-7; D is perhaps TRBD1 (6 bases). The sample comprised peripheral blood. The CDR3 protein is CAISYTGFDEQYF. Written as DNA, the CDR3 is TGTGCCATCAGCTATACAGGGTTCGACGAGCAGTACTTC.